Listed here are 26 T cell receptor beta chains from one sample, sequenced in a study of cytomegalovirus exposure and HLA in healthy donors. The PCR contained 60 Vbeta and 13 Jbeta primers. Data came from immunoSEQ multiplex PCR; TCRdb stores just in-frame clones and leaves some out. The sample has roughly 170,000 clones; approximately 80% are singletons. Source material: PBMCs. All receptors derive from a man between 25 and 39 years old in good health and CMV-seronegative.

This clone was seen a single time. J is TRBJ2-1 and V is TRBV5-1; no clear D. The CDR3 consists of 15 residues. Germline V lookup: CDR1 SGHRS, CDR2 YFSETQ. V dropped 0 bases and J dropped 4 bases, with 11 bases sitting between them. CDR3 bases: TGCGCCAGCAGCTTGGATGTCGGTAAATACAATGAGCAGTTCTTC. This sequence encodes CASSLDVGKYNEQFF.

This chain connects TRBV2 to TRBJ1-4, with no clear D. V was shortened by 6 bases and J by 0 bases, with 8 bases between the two germline ends. The CDR3 runs to 14 residues. Germline lookup yields CDR1 SNHLY and CDR2 FYNNEI. The CDR3 DNA is TGTGCCAGCAGGCAACAGTCAACTAATGAAAAACTGTTTTTT. This gives the protein CASRQQSTNEKLFF.

The chain uses TRBV7-9 and TRBJ2-4; 8 positions match TRBD1. Germline CDR1 SEHNR, CDR2 FQNEAQ (reference sequence). The CDR3 has 15 residues. V gave up 3 bases and J gave up 5 bases; unmatched junction bases: 6. In DNA, the CDR3 is TGTGCCAGCAGCTTCGGGACAGGAGGACAAAACATTCAGTACTTC. Translating it yields CASSFGTGGQNIQYF.

The CDR3 is CASSLEGSEQFF. The DNA of the CDR3 is TGTGCCAGCAGCTTAGAGGGGAGTGAGCAGTTCTTC. This chain links TRBV11-3 with TRBJ2-1, with TRBD2 as a possible D gene (5 bases). The CDR3 loop spans 12 amino acids. Trimming removed 0 bases at V and 9 bases at J, with 6 bases between. CDR1 and CDR2 from the germline V gene are SGHNT and YENEEA.

V gene TRBV7-2 combines with J gene TRBJ1-5; no definite D call. This CDR3 spans 15 amino acids. V was shortened by 1 base and J by 1 base, with 8 bases between the two germline ends. Germline assignment: CDR1 SGHTA and CDR2 FQGNSA. The CDR3 loop is CASSLVLQSNQPQHF. In DNA, the CDR3 is TGTGCCAGCAGCTTAGTTTTACAGAGCAATCAGCCCCAGCATTTT.

This clone has a single count. The chain couples TRBV11-2 to TRBJ2-2; no reliable D call. V dropped 2 bases and J dropped 1 base, with 5 bases sitting between them. The germline CDR1 and CDR2 sequences are SGHAT and FQNNGV. The CDR3 has 14 residues. The CDR3 is CASSLSRNTGELFF. The CDR3 DNA reads as TGTGCCAGCAGCTTATCGCGGAACACCGGGGAGCTGTTTTTT.

The V call is TRBV18, the J call TRBJ1-2; tentatively, D is TRBD1 (5 bases). V lost 1 base and J lost 1, with 19 bases in between. CDR3 length: 18 amino acids. CDR1 and CDR2 from the germline V gene are KGHSH and LQKENI. CDR3 residues: CASSPRSQVTDYNYGYTF. The CDR3 DNA reads TGTGCCAGCTCACCACGCTCCCAAGTGACAGATTATAACTATGGCTACACCTTC.

The V call is TRBV6-6, the J call TRBJ1-4; possible D gene TRBD1, 5 bases. The CDR3 loop spans 13 amino acids. V was trimmed by 6 bases and J by 4 bases, leaving 9 bases between them. Germline-derived CDR1 and CDR2 are MNHNY and SVGAGI (reference sequence). The CDR3 is CASSDRNNEKLFF. CDR3 nucleotides: TGTGCCAGCAGCGACAGAAATAATGAAAAACTGTTTTTT.

This chain uses TRBV30 with TRBJ1-5, with 7 bases identical to TRBD1. Germline-derived CDR1 and CDR2 are GTSNPN and SVGIG (reference sequence). V was pared by 0 bases and J by 9 bases, with 8 bases of the junction left unmatched. The CDR3 runs to 14 residues. The CDR3 is CAWSVLAGGAPQHF. CDR3 coding DNA: TGTGCCTGGAGTGTATTGGCAGGGGGAGCGCCCCAGCATTTT.

This chain joins TRBV29-1 and TRBJ2-1; the match to TRBD2 covers 13 bases. Trimming removed 4 bases from V and 7 bases from J; junction bases left unmatched: 10. Per the germline V gene, CDR1 is SQVTM and CDR2 is ANQGSEA. The CDR3 is 16 amino acids. DNA for the CDR3: TGCAGCGTTGCTACTTCCGGGACTAGCGGGGTAAATGAGCAGTTCTTC. Encoded protein: CSVATSGTSGVNEQFF.

This chain joins TRBV11-2 and TRBJ2-2; a weak D match, TRBD1 (6 bases). The CDR3 is 13 amino acids. Germline lookup yields CDR1 SGHAT and CDR2 FQNNGV. V lost 3 bases, J lost 7 bases, and 9 bases lay in between. Here the CDR3 DNA reads TGTGCCAGCAGCTTCCCAGGGGTCGGGGAGCTGTTTTTT. Translating gives CASSFPGVGELFF. The whole variable domain, filled in from reference TRBV11-2 and TRBJ2-2, reads EAGVAQSPRYKIIEKRQSVAFWCNPISGHATLYWYQQILGQGPKLLIQFQNNGVVDDSQLPKDRFSAERLKGVDSTLKIQPAKLEDSAVYLCASSFPGVGELFFGEGSRLTVL.

V usage is TRBV30 and J usage is TRBJ1-4, with D perhaps matching TRBD1 (6 bases). Between the trimmed V and J ends, which lost 3 bases and 5 bases, there was a span of 10 bases. The CDR3 runs 13 residues. Germline values: CDR1 GTSNPN, CDR2 SVGIG (reference sequence). The CDR3 coding sequence is TGTGCCTGGAGAGGGGACAAGAATGAAAAACTGTTTTTT. It codes for CAWRGDKNEKLFF.

This clone appeared a single time. CDR3: CASSFVPGQNEKLFF. The CDR3 region has the DNA TGCGCCAGCAGCTTCGTACCGGGACAGAATGAAAAACTGTTTTTT. The genes are TRBV5-1 and TRBJ1-4; TRBD1 agrees at 7 bases. CDR3 length equals 15 residues. The trim removed 2 bases at V and 5 bases at J, leaving 6 bases unmatched. CDR1 is SGHRS and CDR2 is YFSETQ in the germline V gene. The full variable domain, with the rest looked up from reference TRBV5-1 and TRBJ1-4, is KAGVTQTPRYLIKTRGQQVTLSCSPISGHRSVSWYQQTPGQGLQFLFEYFSETQRNKGNFPGRFSGRQFSNSRSEMNVSTLELGDSALYLCASSFVPGQNEKLFFGSGTQLSVL.

This chain connects TRBV19 to TRBJ1-4; 9 positions agree with TRBD1. The CDR3 is 14 residues long. CDR1 is LNHDA, CDR2 SQIVND, per germline (reference sequence). Trimming took 6 bases from V and 5 from J; bases not matched to a gene: 4. In nucleotides, the CDR3 is TGTGCCAGTAGGACCGGGACAGGGAATGAAAAACTGTTTTTT. Its protein product is CASRTGTGNEKLFF.

This CDR3 reads CASSTDRWYGYTF. In nucleotides, the CDR3 is TGTGCCAGTAGTACGGACAGATGGTATGGCTACACCTTC. This chain connects TRBV19 to TRBJ1-2; the D gene is possibly TRBD1 (6 bases). The CDR3 totals 13 residues. Trimming removed 4 bases at V and 5 bases at J, with 11 bases between. Germline V lookup: CDR1 LNHDA, CDR2 SQIVND (reference sequence).

This rearrangement joins TRBV4-1 to TRBJ1-1, with a weak D call TRBD1 (6 bases). This CDR3 region has 12 residues. CDR1 MGHRA and CDR2 YSYEKL come from the germline V gene. The ends were cut back, 3 bases at V and 8 bases at J, with 10 bases in the middle. This CDR3 is CASSHPDREAFF. The CDR3 DNA reads TGCGCCAGCAGCCACCCCGACAGGGAAGCTTTCTTT.

This clone has more than one count but fewer than ten. The chain couples TRBV6-5 to TRBJ1-2; 8 bases match TRBD1. This CDR3 is 14 amino acids long. CDR1 MNHEY and CDR2 SVGAGI come from the germline V gene. Losses at the gene ends were 0 bases for V and 8 bases for J; bases not matched to a gene: 5. The CDR3 reads CASSYSPTGAGYTF. CDR3 DNA sequence: TGTGCCAGCAGTTACTCGCCGACAGGGGCAGGCTACACCTTC.

The V and J genes are TRBV6-1 and TRBJ2-6; D is possibly TRBD2 (5 bases). The germline CDR1 and CDR2 sequences are MNHNS and SASEGT. Trimming shortened V by 2 bases and J by 3 bases, and 8 bases separated the two germline ends. This CDR3 region has 15 residues. The CDR3 bases are TGTGCCAGCAGTGAACAGCGGCTTGGGGCCAACGTCCTGACTTTC. Translated, it gives CASSEQRLGANVLTF.

This chain connects TRBV6-1 to TRBJ1-3; TRBD1 is a possible D gene (5 bases). The CDR3 runs 16 residues. Germline loops: CDR1 MNHNS, CDR2 SASEGT. Deletions cut 2 bases from V and 4 bases from J, with 15 bases between. The CDR3 loop reads CASSENPGGRGNTIYF. The CDR3, as DNA: TGTGCCAGCAGTGAAAATCCGGGGGGACGGGGAAACACCATATATTTT.

V and J are TRBV5-5 and TRBJ1-3; TRBD1 might be the D (6 bases). The V end was cut by 1 base, the J end by 2 bases, with 13 bases between. Germline-derived CDR1 and CDR2 are SGHKS and YYEKEE (reference sequence). This CDR3 is 16 amino acids long. CDR3 nucleotide sequence: TGTGCCAGCAGCTTGTCGTCAGGGGCGGCTGGAAACACCATATATTTT. This codes for CASSLSSGAAGNTIYF.

This clone was found a few times. The chain is built from TRBV15 and TRBJ2-7; 11 bases agree with TRBD1. Germline CDR1 and CDR2: LNHNV and YYDKDF (reference sequence). There are 14 residues in the CDR3. The junction had 2 bases not matched to a gene; V was cut back by 5 bases and J by 2 bases. DNA for the CDR3: TGTGCCACCAGCGGGACAGGGGGGACCTACGAGCAGTACTTC. It is translated as CATSGTGGTYEQYF.

V is TRBV5-1 and J is TRBJ2-7; D is perhaps TRBD1 (6 bases). The CDR3 runs 15 residues. V was trimmed by 0 bases and J by 6 bases, leaving 16 bases between them. Germline assignment: CDR1 SGHRS and CDR2 YFSETQ. The CDR3 reads CASSLAQRTASEQYF. CDR3 nucleotide sequence: TGCGCCAGCAGCTTGGCCCAACGGACAGCAAGCGAGCAGTACTTC.

The chain joins TRBV5-4 to TRBJ2-3, with 7 nucleotides matching TRBD1. V shed 3 bases and J 8 bases; nucleotides not matched to a gene: 9. The CDR3 covers 14 residues. The germline gives CDR1 SGHNT, CDR2 YYREEE (reference sequence). CDR3 nucleotides: TGTGCCAGCAGCTCAAACTCAGCAGGGGGTACGCAGTATTTT. It codes for CASSSNSAGGTQYF.

The gene calls are TRBV5-6 and TRBJ1-1, with D possibly matching TRBD1 (5 bases). The CDR3 has 16 amino acids. CDR1 SGHDT and CDR2 YYEEEE come from the germline V gene. V was trimmed by 4 bases and J by 0 bases, leaving 16 bases between them. The CDR3 here is CASSLGRRGVNTEAFF. CDR3 DNA: TGTGCCAGCAGCCTGGGCCGGAGGGGTGTGAACACTGAAGCTTTCTTT.

CDR3 coding DNA: TGTGCCAGCAGTTTGGGGGGACAGGGGGCGTGGGGCTACACCTTC. It specifies CASSLGGQGAWGYTF. The V call is TRBV28, the J call TRBJ1-2; 12 nucleotides agree with TRBD1. V lost 3 bases, J lost 8 bases, and 7 bases stayed unmatched. Looked up from germline, CDR1 is MDHEN and CDR2 is SYDVKM. This CDR3 comprises 15 residues.

This clone was seen just once. This chain uses TRBV7-9 with TRBJ2-1; TRBD1 is a possible D gene (6 bases). Germline V gene data show CDR1 as SEHNR and CDR2 as FQNEAQ (reference sequence). V lost 7 bases and J lost 1, with 11 bases in between. CDR3 length: 14 amino acids. This CDR3 is CASTGQSSYNEQFF. Written as DNA, the CDR3 is TGTGCCAGCACCGGACAGAGTTCCTACAATGAGCAGTTCTTC.